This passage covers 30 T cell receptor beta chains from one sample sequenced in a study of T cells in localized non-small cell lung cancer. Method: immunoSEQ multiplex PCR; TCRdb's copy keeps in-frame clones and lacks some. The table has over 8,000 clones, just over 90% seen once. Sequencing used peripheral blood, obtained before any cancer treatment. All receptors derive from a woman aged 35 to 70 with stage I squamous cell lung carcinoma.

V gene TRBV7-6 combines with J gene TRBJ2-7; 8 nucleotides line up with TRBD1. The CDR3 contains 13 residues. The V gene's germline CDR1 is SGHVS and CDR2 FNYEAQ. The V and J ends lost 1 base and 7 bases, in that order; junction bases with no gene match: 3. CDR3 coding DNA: TGTGCCAGCAGCTTAGACAGGGGGGAAGAGCAGTACTTC. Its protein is CASSLDRGEEQYF.

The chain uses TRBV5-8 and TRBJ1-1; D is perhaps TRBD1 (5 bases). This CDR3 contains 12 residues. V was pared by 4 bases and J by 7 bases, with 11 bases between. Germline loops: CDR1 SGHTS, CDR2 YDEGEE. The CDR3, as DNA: TGTGCCAGCAGCCTCAGGGCGCTTGAAGCTTTCTTT. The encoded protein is CASSLRALEAFF. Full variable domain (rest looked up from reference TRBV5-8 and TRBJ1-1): EAGVTQSPTHLIKTRGQQATLRCSPISGHTSVYWYQQALGLGLQFLLWYDEGEERNRGNFPPRFSGRQFPNYSSELNVNALELEDSALYLCASSLRALEAFFGQGTRLTVV.

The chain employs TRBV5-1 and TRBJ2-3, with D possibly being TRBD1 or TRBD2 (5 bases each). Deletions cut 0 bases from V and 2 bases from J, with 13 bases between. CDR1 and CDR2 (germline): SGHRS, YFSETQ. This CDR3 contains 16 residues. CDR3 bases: TGCGCCAGCAGCTTGGAGGGGACGGGTACCACAGATACGCAGTATTTT. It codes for CASSLEGTGTTDTQYF. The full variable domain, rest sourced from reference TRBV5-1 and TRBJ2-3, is KAGVTQTPRYLIKTRGQQVTLSCSPISGHRSVSWYQQTPGQGLQFLFEYFSETQRNKGNFPGRFSGRQFSNSRSEMNVSTLELGDSALYLCASSLEGTGTTDTQYFGPGTRLTVL.

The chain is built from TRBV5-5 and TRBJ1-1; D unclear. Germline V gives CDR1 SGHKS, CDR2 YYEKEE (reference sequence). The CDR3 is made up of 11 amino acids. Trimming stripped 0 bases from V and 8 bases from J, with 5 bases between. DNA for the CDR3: TGTGCCAGCAGCTTGGGGCAGGAAGCTTTCTTT. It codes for CASSLGQEAFF.

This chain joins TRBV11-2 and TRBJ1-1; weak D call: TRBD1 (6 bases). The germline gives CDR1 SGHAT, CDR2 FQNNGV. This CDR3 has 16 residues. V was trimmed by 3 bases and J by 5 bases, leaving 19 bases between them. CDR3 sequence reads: CASSFTWREGGTEAFF. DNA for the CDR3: TGTGCCAGCAGCTTCACATGGAGGGAGGGGGGGACTGAAGCTTTCTTT.

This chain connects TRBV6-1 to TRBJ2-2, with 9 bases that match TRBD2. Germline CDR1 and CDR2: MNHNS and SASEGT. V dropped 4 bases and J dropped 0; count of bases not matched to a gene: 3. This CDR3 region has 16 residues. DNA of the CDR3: TGTGCCAGCAGTGTCGTAGCGGGGGCGAACACCGGGGAGCTGTTTTTT. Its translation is CASSVVAGANTGELFF.

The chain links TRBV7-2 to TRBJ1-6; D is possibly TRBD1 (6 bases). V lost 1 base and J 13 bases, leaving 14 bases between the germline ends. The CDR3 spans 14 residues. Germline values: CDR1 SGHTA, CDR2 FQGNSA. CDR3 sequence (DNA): TGTGCCAGCAGCTTAGGGGGGCGGGGAATCCCCCTCCACTTT. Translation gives CASSLGGRGIPLHF.

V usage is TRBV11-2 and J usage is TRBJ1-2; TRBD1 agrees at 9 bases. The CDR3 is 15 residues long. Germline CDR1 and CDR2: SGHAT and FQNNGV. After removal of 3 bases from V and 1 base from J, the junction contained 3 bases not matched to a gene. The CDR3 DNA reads TGTGCCAGCAGCTTTCCGGGACAGGGTAACTATGGCTACACCTTC. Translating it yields CASSFPGQGNYGYTF. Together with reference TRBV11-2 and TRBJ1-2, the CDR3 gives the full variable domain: EAGVAQSPRYKIIEKRQSVAFWCNPISGHATLYWYQQILGQGPKLLIQFQNNGVVDDSQLPKDRFSAERLKGVDSTLKIQPAKLEDSAVYLCASSFPGQGNYGYTFGSGTRLTVV.

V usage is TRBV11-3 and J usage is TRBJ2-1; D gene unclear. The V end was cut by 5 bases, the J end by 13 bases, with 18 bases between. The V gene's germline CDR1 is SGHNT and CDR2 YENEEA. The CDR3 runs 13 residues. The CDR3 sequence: CASSPTPETPQFF. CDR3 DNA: TGTGCCAGCAGCCCGACCCCCGAGACTCCCCAGTTCTTC.

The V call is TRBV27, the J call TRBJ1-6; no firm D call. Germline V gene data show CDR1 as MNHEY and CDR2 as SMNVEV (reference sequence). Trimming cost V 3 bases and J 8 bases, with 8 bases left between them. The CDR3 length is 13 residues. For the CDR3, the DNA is TGTGCCAGCAGTTTCGGCAGGTATTCACCCCTCCACTTT. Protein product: CASSFGRYSPLHF.

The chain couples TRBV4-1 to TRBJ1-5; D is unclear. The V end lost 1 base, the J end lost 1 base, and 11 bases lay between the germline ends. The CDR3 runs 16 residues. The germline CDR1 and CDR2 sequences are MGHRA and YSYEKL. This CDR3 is CASSQGRGTSNQPQHF. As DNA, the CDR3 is TGCGCCAGCAGCCAAGGACGGGGTACCAGCAATCAGCCCCAGCATTTT.

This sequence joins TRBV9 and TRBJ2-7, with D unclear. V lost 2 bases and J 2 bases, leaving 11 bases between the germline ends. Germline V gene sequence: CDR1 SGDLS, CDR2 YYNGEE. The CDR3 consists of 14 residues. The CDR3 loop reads CASSVHWDPYEQYF. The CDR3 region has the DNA TGTGCCAGCAGCGTCCATTGGGATCCCTACGAGCAGTACTTC.

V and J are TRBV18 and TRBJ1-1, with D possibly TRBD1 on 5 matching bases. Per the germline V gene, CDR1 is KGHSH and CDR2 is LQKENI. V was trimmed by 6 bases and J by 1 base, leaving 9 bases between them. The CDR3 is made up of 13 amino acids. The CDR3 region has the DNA TGTGCCAGCTCGGCAGGACAGAACACTGAAGCTTTCTTT. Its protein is CASSAGQNTEAFF.

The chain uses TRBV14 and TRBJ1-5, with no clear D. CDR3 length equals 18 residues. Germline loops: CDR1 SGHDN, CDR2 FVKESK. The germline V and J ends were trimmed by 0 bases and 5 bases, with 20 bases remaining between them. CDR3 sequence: CASSQDLGQVRCDQPQHF. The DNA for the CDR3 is TGTGCCAGCAGCCAAGATCTAGGGCAGGTGCGATGTGATCAGCCCCAGCATTTT.

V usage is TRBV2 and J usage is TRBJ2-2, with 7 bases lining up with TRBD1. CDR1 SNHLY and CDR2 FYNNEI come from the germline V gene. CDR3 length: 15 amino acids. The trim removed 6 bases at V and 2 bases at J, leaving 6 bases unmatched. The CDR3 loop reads CASRDGTANTGELFF. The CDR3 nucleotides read TGTGCCAGCAGGGACGGGACAGCTAACACCGGGGAGCTGTTTTTT. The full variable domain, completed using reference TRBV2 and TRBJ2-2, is EPEVTQTPSHQVTQMGQEVILRCVPISNHLYFYWYRQILGQKVEFLVSFYNNEISEKSEIFDDQFSVERPDGSNFTLKIRSTKLEDSAMYFCASRDGTANTGELFFGEGSRLTVL.

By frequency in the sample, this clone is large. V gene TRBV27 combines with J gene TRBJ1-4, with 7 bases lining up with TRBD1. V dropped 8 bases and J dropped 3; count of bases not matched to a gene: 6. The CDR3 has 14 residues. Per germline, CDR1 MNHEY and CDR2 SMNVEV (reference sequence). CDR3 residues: CASSYGQANEKLFF. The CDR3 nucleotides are TGTGCCAGCTCGTACGGACAGGCTAATGAAAAACTGTTTTTT.

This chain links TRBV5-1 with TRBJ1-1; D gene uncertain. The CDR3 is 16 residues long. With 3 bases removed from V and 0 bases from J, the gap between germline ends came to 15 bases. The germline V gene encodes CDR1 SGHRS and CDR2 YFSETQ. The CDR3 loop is CASSSSVNPMNTEAFF. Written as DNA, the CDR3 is TGCGCCAGCAGCTCTTCAGTGAACCCGATGAACACTGAAGCTTTCTTT.

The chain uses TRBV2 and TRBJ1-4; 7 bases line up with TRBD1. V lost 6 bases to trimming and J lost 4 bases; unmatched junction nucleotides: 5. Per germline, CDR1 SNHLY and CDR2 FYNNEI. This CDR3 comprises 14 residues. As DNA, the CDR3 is TGTGCCAGCAGCCTACAGGGGATTAATGAAAAACTGTTTTTT. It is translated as CASSLQGINEKLFF.

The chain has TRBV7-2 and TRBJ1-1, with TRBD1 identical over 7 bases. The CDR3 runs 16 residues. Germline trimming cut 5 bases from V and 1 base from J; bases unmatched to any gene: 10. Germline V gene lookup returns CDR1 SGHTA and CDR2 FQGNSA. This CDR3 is CASSRLGGQTNTEAFF. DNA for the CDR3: TGTGCCAGCAGCCGATTGGGGGGACAGACGAACACTGAAGCTTTCTTT.

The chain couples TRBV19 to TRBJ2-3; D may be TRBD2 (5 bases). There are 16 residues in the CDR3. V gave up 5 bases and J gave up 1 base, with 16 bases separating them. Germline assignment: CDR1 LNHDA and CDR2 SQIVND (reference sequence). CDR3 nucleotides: TGTGCCAGTAGTGACGGACTTGTCTCGGGCACAGATACGCAGTATTTT. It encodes CASSDGLVSGTDTQYF. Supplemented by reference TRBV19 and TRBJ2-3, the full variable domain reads DGGITQSPKYLFRKEGQNVTLSCEQNLNHDAMYWYRQDPGQGLRLIYYSQIVNDFQKGDIAEGYSVSREKKESFPLTVTSAQKNPTAFYLCASSDGLVSGTDTQYFGPGTRLTVL.

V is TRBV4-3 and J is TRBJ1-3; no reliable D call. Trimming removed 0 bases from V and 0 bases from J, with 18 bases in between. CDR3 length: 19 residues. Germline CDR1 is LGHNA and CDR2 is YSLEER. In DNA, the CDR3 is TGCGCCAGCAGCCAAGATATTTGGTACAGAACTAACTCTGGAAACACCATATATTTT. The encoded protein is CASSQDIWYRTNSGNTIYF.

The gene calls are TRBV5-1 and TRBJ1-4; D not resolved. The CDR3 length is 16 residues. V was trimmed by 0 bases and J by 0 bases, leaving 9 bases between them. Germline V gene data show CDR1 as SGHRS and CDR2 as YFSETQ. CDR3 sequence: CASSLDGSATNEKLFF. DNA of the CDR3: TGCGCCAGCAGCTTGGACGGCTCCGCAACTAATGAAAAACTGTTTTTT.

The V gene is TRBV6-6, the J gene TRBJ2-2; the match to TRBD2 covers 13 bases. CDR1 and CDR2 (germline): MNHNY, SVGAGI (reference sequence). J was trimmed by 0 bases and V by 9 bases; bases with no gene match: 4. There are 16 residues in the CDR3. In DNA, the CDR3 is TGTGCCAGTAAACTAGCGGGGGGGGCGAACACCGGGGAGCTGTTTTTT. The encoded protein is CASKLAGGANTGELFF.

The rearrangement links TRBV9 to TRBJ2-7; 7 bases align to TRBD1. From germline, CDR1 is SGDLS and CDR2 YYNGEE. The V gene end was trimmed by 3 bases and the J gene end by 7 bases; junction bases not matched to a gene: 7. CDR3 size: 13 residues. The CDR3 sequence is CASSAQGREEQYF. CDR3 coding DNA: TGTGCCAGCAGCGCACAGGGGCGAGAGGAGCAGTACTTC.

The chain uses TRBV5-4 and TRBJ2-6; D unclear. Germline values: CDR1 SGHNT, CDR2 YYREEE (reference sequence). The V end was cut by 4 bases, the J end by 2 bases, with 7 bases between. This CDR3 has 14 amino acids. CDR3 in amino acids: CASSPNAGANVLTF. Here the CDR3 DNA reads TGTGCCAGCAGCCCTAACGCTGGGGCCAACGTCCTGACTTTC.

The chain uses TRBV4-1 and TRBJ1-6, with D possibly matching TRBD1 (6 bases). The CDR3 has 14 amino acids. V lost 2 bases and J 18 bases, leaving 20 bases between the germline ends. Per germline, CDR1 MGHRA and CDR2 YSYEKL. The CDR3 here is CASSQLVLPGHRHF. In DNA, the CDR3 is TGCGCCAGCAGCCAACTAGTCTTACCGGGACATCGCCACTTT.

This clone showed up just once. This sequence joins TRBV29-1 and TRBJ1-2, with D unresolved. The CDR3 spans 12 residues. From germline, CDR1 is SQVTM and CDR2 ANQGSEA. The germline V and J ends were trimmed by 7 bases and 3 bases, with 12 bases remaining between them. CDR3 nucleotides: TGCAGCGCCGTCCCAGGTGACTATGGCTACACCTTC. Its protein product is CSAVPGDYGYTF.

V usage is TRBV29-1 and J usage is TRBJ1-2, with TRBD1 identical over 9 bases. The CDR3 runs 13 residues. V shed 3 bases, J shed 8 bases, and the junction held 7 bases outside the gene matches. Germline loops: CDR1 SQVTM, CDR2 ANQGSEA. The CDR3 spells CSVELQGAGGYTF. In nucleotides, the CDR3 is TGCAGCGTTGAGCTACAGGGGGCCGGCGGCTACACCTTC.

DNA of the CDR3: TGTGCCAGCAGCTTAGCGGGGACTGCCGGACTAGCCAAAAACATTCAGTACTTC. Amino acids: CASSLAGTAGLAKNIQYF. J is TRBJ2-4 and V is TRBV7-9; D possibly corresponds to TRBD2 (6 bases). CDR1 and CDR2 from the germline V gene are SEHNR and FQNEAQ (reference sequence). Trimming pared 0 bases from V and 0 bases from J, leaving 15 bases between. The CDR3 consists of 18 residues.

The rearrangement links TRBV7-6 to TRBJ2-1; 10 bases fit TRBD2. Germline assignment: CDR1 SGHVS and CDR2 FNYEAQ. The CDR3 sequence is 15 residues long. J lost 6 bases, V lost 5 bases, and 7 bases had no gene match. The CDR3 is CASSLERGGPNEQFF. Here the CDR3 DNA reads TGTGCCAGCAGCCTTGAGCGGGGGGGCCCCAATGAGCAGTTCTTC.